One T cell receptor (beta chain) is described in this entry. This record belongs to a study of blood T cell repertoires in COVID-19. Original processing notes: Amplifying reference gene primers gave estimates of nucleated cell counts. The repertoire was sequenced with immunoSEQ multiplex PCR; TCRdb's copy has only in-frame clones and lacks some. For V, J and clone size, that table is used; D and trimming come from the DNA. The sample has around 120,000 clones, 70% to 90% seen once. Germline CDR1 MNHEY, CDR2 SVGAGI. The CDR3 is 15 residues long. V dropped 4 bases and J dropped 7; count of bases not matched to a gene: 6.

The sequenced sample consisted of peripheral blood. The rearrangement links TRBV6-5 to TRBJ2-1, with 11 bases that match TRBD2. The receptor's source is a man between 50 and 59 years old with acute or convalescent COVID-19. The CDR3 nucleotides read TGTGCCAGCAGTTCTTTAGCGGGAGGGAGAAATGAGCAGTTCTTC. This translates into CASSSLAGGRNEQFF.